These 32 T cell receptor beta chains came from one sample sequenced in a study of T-cell reconstitution after alpha-beta-depleted transplantation in children. The library targeted TCRbeta and was prepared with unique molecular identifiers. MiXCR was run by TCRdb on the PCR reads, yielding one entry per CDR3 protein. The sample lists hundreds of thousands of distinct CDR3 sequences, roughly a tenth seen once, with less than 4.5% in the top ten. Specimen: PBMCs from the stem cell graft donor, collected from the stem cell graft. The receptors were sampled from a human donor who donated a stem cell graft to a child with acute myeloid leukemia.

This clonotype occurred a few times. The chain links TRBV7-9 to TRBJ2-1, with 7 bases identical to TRBD1. Germline CDR1 and CDR2: SEHNR and FQNEAQ (reference sequence). The length of the CDR3 is 15 residues. J was trimmed by 5 bases and V by 2 bases; bases with no gene match: 6. The CDR3, as DNA: TGTGCCAGCAGCTTAAGACAGGGCTTCAACAATGAGCAGTTCTTC. This encodes CASSLRQGFNNEQFF.

Remarks on this clonotype: This may come from a read error, since a much larger clone is one base off. V and J are TRBV7-2 and TRBJ1-1, with a tentative D call TRBD1 (6 bases). Per the germline V gene, CDR1 is SGHTA and CDR2 is FQGNSA. Trimming left V 4 bases short and J 1 base short, with 13 bases between. The CDR3 sequence is 15 residues long. CDR3 DNA sequence: TGTGCCAGCAGCTCGGGGACATCAGAGAACACTGAAGCTTTCTTT. Translating gives CASSSGTSENTEAFF.

The CDR3 DNA reads as TGTGCCAGTAGTATAGGCCTGTCTTCCTACGAGCAGTACTTC. As protein: CASSIGLSSYEQYF. The genes are TRBV19 and TRBJ2-7; D unclear. V dropped 1 base and J dropped 1 base, with 8 bases sitting between them. This CDR3 has 14 amino acids. Germline V lookup: CDR1 LNHDA, CDR2 SQIVND (reference sequence).

This clonotype was detected only a few times. V and J are TRBV29-1 and TRBJ2-3, with D tentatively TRBD1 or TRBD2 (5 bases each). Germline V gene sequence: CDR1 SQVTM, CDR2 ANQGSEA. Trimming stripped 4 bases from V and 5 bases from J, with 19 bases between. The length of the CDR3 is 15 residues. Written as DNA, the CDR3 is TGCAGCGTTGGGAAGAATGGGGGAGTTCAAGATACGCAGTATTTT. It translates to CSVGKNGGVQDTQYF.

The rearrangement joins TRBV9 to TRBJ1-6; 9 positions match TRBD1. Germline V gene data show CDR1 as SGDLS and CDR2 as YYNGEE. The CDR3 extends over 18 amino acids. Trimming removed 4 bases from V and 0 bases from J; junction bases left unmatched: 8. CDR3 DNA: TGTGCCAGCAGCCTACAGGGGGCCGACAGCTCCTATAATTCACCCCTCCACTTT. It yields the protein CASSLQGADSSYNSPLHF.

The chain carries TRBV6-1 and TRBJ2-1, with TRBD1 identical over 10 bases. The CDR3 extends over 15 amino acids. The V gene's germline CDR1 is MNHNS and CDR2 SASEGT. Trimming cost V 6 bases and J 2 bases; bases outside gene matches: 4. The CDR3 DNA reads as TGTGCCAGCAGAAGGACAGGGGGAGCCTACAATGAGCAGTTCTTC. Translation gives CASRRTGGAYNEQFF.

The genes are TRBV19 and TRBJ1-5, with D possibly matching TRBD1 (5 bases). The CDR3 runs 14 residues. The germline CDR1 and CDR2 sequences are LNHDA and SQIVND (reference sequence). V lost 8 bases to trimming and J lost 2 bases, with 13 bases between them. CDR3 coding DNA: TGTGCCAGTTCCAGGGAGGACGGCAATCAGCCCCAGCATTTT. Amino acid sequence: CASSREDGNQPQHF.

This clonotype occurred a few times. V and J are TRBV28 and TRBJ2-3, with D possibly being TRBD2 (6 bases). This CDR3 region has 15 residues. Germline assignment: CDR1 MDHEN and CDR2 SYDVKM. Trimming left V 8 bases short and J 4 bases short, with 19 bases between. The CDR3 sequence: CASFPDGRRADTQYF. The CDR3 bases are TGTGCCAGCTTCCCGGATGGCAGGAGGGCAGATACGCAGTATTTT.

V and J are TRBV20-1 and TRBJ2-3; 9 nucleotides agree with TRBD1. The CDR3 is 17 residues long. The germline V gene has CDR1 DFQATT and CDR2 SNEGSKA (reference sequence). Here the CDR3 DNA reads TGCTGCGCCCAACGAGGGGGTTCGGACAGGGGATGGGATACGCAGTATTTT. It encodes CCAQRGGSDRGWDTQYF.

This clonotype showed up just a few times. The rearrangement links TRBV6-1 to TRBJ1-2; 8 positions agree with TRBD1. The V gene's germline CDR1 is MNHNS and CDR2 SASEGT. Losses at the gene ends were 0 bases for V and 5 bases for J; bases not matched to a gene: 8. The CDR3 consists of 16 residues. The CDR3 DNA reads TGTGCCAGCAGTGAAGCGCGAGCAGGGGGCATGTATGGCTACACCTTC. It translates to CASSEARAGGMYGYTF.

V and J are TRBV30 and TRBJ2-7, with D perhaps matching TRBD1 or TRBD2 (5 bases each). The CDR3 consists of 12 residues. The V gene's germline CDR1 is GTSNPN and CDR2 SVGIG (reference sequence). With 2 bases removed from V and 8 bases from J, the gap between germline ends came to 13 bases. CDR3 DNA sequence: TGTGCCTGGAGTCCCTCGTGGGGGAAGCAGTACTTC. This gives the protein CAWSPSWGKQYF.

The V call is TRBV11-2, the J call TRBJ2-6; D uncertain. This CDR3 is 16 amino acids long. V lost 4 bases and J 0 bases, leaving 10 bases between the germline ends. From germline, CDR1 is SGHAT and CDR2 FQNNGV. Here the CDR3 DNA reads TGTGCCAGCAGCTCATCGACCCGCTCTGGGGCCAACGTCCTGACTTTC. This codes for CASSSSTRSGANVLTF.

This chain joins TRBV12-3 or TRBV12-4 and TRBJ1-1, with D unresolved. V was shortened by 6 bases and J by 5 bases, with 10 bases between the two germline ends. CDR3 length: 12 residues. Here the CDR3 DNA reads TGTGCCAGCAGCCGGGTTGTGACTGAAGCTTTCTTT. Translation gives CASSRVVTEAFF.

This clonotype was counted many times. V and J are TRBV12-3 or TRBV12-4 and TRBJ1-2, with D maybe TRBD1 (6 bases). This CDR3 has 13 amino acids. Trimming left V 8 bases short and J 8 bases short, with 18 bases between. CDR3 DNA: TGTGCCAGCGTTACTGACAGGCTTCCAGGCTACACCTTC. This codes for CASVTDRLPGYTF.

The chain joins TRBV5-1 to TRBJ2-7; 13 nucleotides line up with TRBD2. V trimming: 1 base; J trimming: 0 bases; junction bases outside the gene matches: 4. There are 17 residues in the CDR3. Per the germline V gene, CDR1 is SGHRS and CDR2 is YFSETQ. The CDR3 region has the DNA TGCGCCAGCAGCTTGAGGGGGACTAGCGGGATCTCCTACGAGCAGTACTTC. Encoded protein: CASSLRGTSGISYEQYF.

V is TRBV30 and J is TRBJ2-7; D might be TRBD2 (5 bases). This CDR3 spans 15 amino acids. Germline assignment: CDR1 GTSNPN and CDR2 SVGIG (reference sequence). Trimming shortened V by 1 base and J by 3 bases, and 16 bases separated the two germline ends. The CDR3 is CAWSAMAGMNYEQYF. The CDR3 nucleotides are TGTGCCTGGAGTGCCATGGCCGGGATGAACTACGAGCAGTACTTC.

J is TRBJ2-3 and V is TRBV29-1; D might be TRBD1 (5 bases). CDR1 SQVTM and CDR2 ANQGSEA come from the germline V gene. V lost 3 bases, J lost 6 bases, and 10 bases lay in between. This CDR3 has 12 amino acids. CDR3 sequence (DNA): TGCAGCGTTGATTTAGGGGTGGATACGCAGTATTTT. Protein product: CSVDLGVDTQYF.

This clonotype showed up many times. The rearrangement joins TRBV7-2 to TRBJ1-1; no clear D. Per the germline V gene, CDR1 is SGHTA and CDR2 is FQGNSA. The germline V and J ends were trimmed by 1 base and 11 bases, with 8 bases remaining between them. This CDR3 region has 11 residues. CDR3 residues: CASSLGPQAFF. CDR3 bases: TGTGCCAGCAGCTTAGGGCCCCAGGCTTTCTTT.

This clonotype turned up a few times. The CDR3 nucleotides read TGCGCCAGCAGGCCGGGACTAGCGGGAGCAAACACCGGGGAGCTGTTTTTT. As protein: CASRPGLAGANTGELFF. V usage is TRBV5-1 and J usage is TRBJ2-2, with 14 positions matching TRBD2. CDR3 size: 17 residues. After removal of 5 bases from V and 2 bases from J, the junction contained 5 bases not matched to a gene. Germline V lookup: CDR1 SGHRS, CDR2 YFSETQ.

This clonotype occurred many times. The V and J genes are TRBV28 and TRBJ2-5, with 7 bases lining up with TRBD1. CDR1 MDHEN and CDR2 SYDVKM come from the germline V gene. The CDR3 extends over 11 amino acids. The V gene end was trimmed by 5 bases and the J gene end by 14 bases; junction bases not matched to a gene: 8. This CDR3 is CASSPRDSLYF. The CDR3 DNA reads TGTGCCAGCAGTCCCCGGGACAGCCTTTACTTC.

In this sample, this clonotype turned up a few times. The chain recombines TRBV7-9 with TRBJ1-2; D gene unclear. The CDR3 covers 12 residues. Germline V gene lookup returns CDR1 SEHNR and CDR2 FQNEAQ (reference sequence). V lost 0 bases to trimming and J lost 5 bases, with 4 bases between them. The CDR3 bases are TGTGCCAGCAGCTTAGCGGTTTATGGCTACACCTTC. Translated: CASSLAVYGYTF.

This clonotype was seen only a few times. The chain couples TRBV20-1 to TRBJ2-7; 10 nucleotides line up with TRBD1. Trimming cost V 0 bases and J 6 bases; bases outside gene matches: 8. Germline CDR1 reads DFQATT; CDR2 reads SNEGSKA (reference sequence). CDR3 length: 15 amino acids. CDR3 in amino acids: CSARDRRQGAREQYF. CDR3 coding DNA: TGCAGTGCTAGAGATCGGAGACAGGGGGCGCGCGAGCAGTACTTC.

This clonotype occurred many times. The chain is built from TRBV6-5 and TRBJ1-2, with D tentatively TRBD1 (5 bases). V lost 2 bases and J 0 bases, leaving 13 bases between the germline ends. The CDR3 covers 16 residues. The germline V gene has CDR1 MNHEY and CDR2 SVGAGI. CDR3 sequence (DNA): TGTGCCAGCAGTTACGATCAGGGAAGAGCTAACTATGGCTACACCTTC. It is translated as CASSYDQGRANYGYTF.

V is TRBV29-1 and J is TRBJ2-2; 7 bases fit TRBD1. The CDR3 contains 13 residues. V trimming: 7 bases; J trimming: 2 bases; junction bases outside the gene matches: 4. Germline CDR1 and CDR2: SQVTM and ANQGSEA. The CDR3 reads CSARQGNTGELFF. Here the CDR3 DNA reads TGCAGCGCCAGACAGGGTAACACCGGGGAGCTGTTTTTT.

The V call is TRBV25-1, the J call TRBJ1-6, with no clear D. The CDR3 covers 12 residues. Trimming took off 8 bases at V and 7 bases at J, with 9 bases between the two ends. Germline lookup yields CDR1 MGHDK and CDR2 SYGVNS. The CDR3 sequence is CASSSPNSPLHF. In DNA form, the CDR3 reads TGTGCCAGCTCGTCCCCAAATTCACCCCTCCACTTT.

V and J are TRBV7-2 and TRBJ1-6; 7 nucleotides align to TRBD1. The CDR3 contains 14 residues. CDR1 SGHTA and CDR2 FQGNSA come from the germline V gene. Trimming at V came to 5 bases and at J to 5 bases, leaving 3 bases not matched to a gene. The chain's CDR3 is CASSIGTDNSPLHF. The CDR3 DNA reads TGTGCCAGCAGCATTGGGACAGATAATTCACCCCTCCACTTT.

This clonotype was seen only a few times. This sequence joins TRBV5-1 and TRBJ2-7; D may be TRBD2 (6 bases). Germline V gene sequence: CDR1 SGHRS, CDR2 YFSETQ. The CDR3 runs 14 residues. V gave up 2 bases and J gave up 6 bases, with 15 bases separating them. This CDR3 is CASSFEGGGSEQYF. CDR3 nucleotides: TGCGCCAGCAGCTTTGAGGGAGGAGGGAGCGAGCAGTACTTC.

The genes are TRBV28 and TRBJ2-4, with TRBD2 as a possible D gene (5 bases). CDR3 size: 16 residues. The germline V gene has CDR1 MDHEN and CDR2 SYDVKM. Trimming took 5 bases from V and 0 from J, leaving 14 bases between them. CDR3 loop: CASSPPGITAKNIQYF. The CDR3 nucleotides are TGTGCCAGCAGTCCTCCCGGGATTACAGCCAAAAACATTCAGTACTTC.

This clonotype was seen just once. The CDR3 carries no conserved terminal phenylalanine or tryptophan, so it likely arises from a read error. The V gene is TRBV3-1, the J gene TRBJ2-5, with 7 nucleotides matching TRBD2. The CDR3 has 14 amino acids. Losses at the gene ends were 1 base for V and 4 bases for J; bases not matched to a gene: 3. Germline lookup yields CDR1 LGHDT and CDR2 YNNKEL (reference sequence). CDR3 in DNA: TGTGCCAGCAGCCAAGGTCCGGGAGGAGAGACCCAGTACGTC. Translating gives CASSQGPGGETQYV.

This clonotype has at least ten counts. The chain recombines TRBV29-1 with TRBJ2-7, with TRBD1 matching 7 bases. Germline CDR1 reads SQVTM; CDR2 reads ANQGSEA. V lost 2 bases and J lost 1; bases outside the gene matches: 5. The CDR3 runs to 14 residues. The CDR3 bases are TGCAGCGTTGAATTTTTGGGACAGTCCTACGAGCAGTACTTC. This gives the protein CSVEFLGQSYEQYF.

In its sample, this clonotype was seen a few times. The gene calls are TRBV5-1 and TRBJ2-7; D tentatively fits TRBD1 or TRBD2 (5 bases each). There are 15 residues in the CDR3. The germline V and J ends were trimmed by 0 bases and 2 bases, with 12 bases remaining between them. The germline V gene encodes CDR1 SGHRS and CDR2 YFSETQ. The CDR3 sequence is CASSLVPGPTYEQYF. For the CDR3, the DNA is TGCGCCAGCAGCTTGGTCCCGGGACCCACCTACGAGCAGTACTTC.

This clonotype came up a few times. The chain links TRBV6-5 to TRBJ1-1; no reliable D call. Trimming pared 6 bases from V and 1 base from J, leaving 9 bases between. This CDR3 has 13 amino acids. CDR1 and CDR2 (germline): MNHEY, SVGAGI. Here the CDR3 reads CASSYATNTEAFF. The CDR3 DNA follows: TGTGCCAGCAGCTACGCCACGAACACTGAAGCTTTCTTT.